This T cell receptor (beta chain) was captured by sequencing in a study of T cell responses to AZD1222 COVID-19 vaccine. Overall study findings and caveats: AZD1222 recipients seropositive at baseline numbered only six or seven.

Only in-frame clones appear in the TCRdb table, and some are missing; sequencing was by immunoSEQ multiplex PCR. The data contain 150,000 to 200,000 clones, 90% to 95% of them singletons. On this clone: No antigen is known for it.

With 4 bases removed from V and 3 bases from J, the gap between germline ends came to 16 bases. The CDR3 runs to 15 residues. The germline V gene encodes CDR1 GTSNPN and CDR2 SVGIG (reference sequence). The TCR originated in an adult in good health. This chain uses TRBV30 with TRBJ1-5; the D gene is possibly TRBD1 (5 bases). This material consisted of peripheral blood, taken on day 0 of AZD1222 vaccination. The CDR3 is CAWTPGQTYNQPQHF. CDR3 coding DNA: TGTGCCTGGACCCCAGGGCAGACCTACAATCAGCCCCAGCATTTT.